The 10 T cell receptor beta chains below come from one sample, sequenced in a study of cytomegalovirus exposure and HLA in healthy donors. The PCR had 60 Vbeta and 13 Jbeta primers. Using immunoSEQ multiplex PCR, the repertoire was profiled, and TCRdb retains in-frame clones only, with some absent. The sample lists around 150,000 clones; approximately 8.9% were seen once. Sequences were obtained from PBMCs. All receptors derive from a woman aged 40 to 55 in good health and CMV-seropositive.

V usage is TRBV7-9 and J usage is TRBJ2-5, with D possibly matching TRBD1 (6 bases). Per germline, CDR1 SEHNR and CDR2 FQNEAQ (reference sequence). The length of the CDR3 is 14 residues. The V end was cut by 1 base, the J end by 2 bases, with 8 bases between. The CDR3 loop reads CASSLGTGQETQYF. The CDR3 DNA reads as TGTGCCAGCAGCTTAGGAACAGGGCAAGAGACCCAGTACTTC.

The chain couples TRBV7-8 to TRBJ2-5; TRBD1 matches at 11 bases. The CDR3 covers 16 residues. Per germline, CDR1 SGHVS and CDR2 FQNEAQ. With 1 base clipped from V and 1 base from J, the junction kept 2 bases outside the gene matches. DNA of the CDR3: TGTGCCAGCAGCTTAGGAGGGACAGGGGGCCAAGAGACCCAGTACTTC. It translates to CASSLGGTGGQETQYF.

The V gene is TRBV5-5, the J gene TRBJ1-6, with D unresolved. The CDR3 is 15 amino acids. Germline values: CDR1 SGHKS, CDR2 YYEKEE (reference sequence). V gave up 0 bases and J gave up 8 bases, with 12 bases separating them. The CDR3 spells CASSLALAVYSPLHF. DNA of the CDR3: TGTGCCAGCAGCTTGGCGTTGGCAGTTTATTCACCCCTCCACTTT.

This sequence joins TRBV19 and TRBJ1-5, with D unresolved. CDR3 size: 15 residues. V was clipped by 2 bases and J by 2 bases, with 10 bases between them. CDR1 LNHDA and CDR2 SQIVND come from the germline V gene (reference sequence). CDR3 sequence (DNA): TGTGCCAGTAGTATACTAGGATCGGGCAATCAGCCCCAGCATTTT. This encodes CASSILGSGNQPQHF.

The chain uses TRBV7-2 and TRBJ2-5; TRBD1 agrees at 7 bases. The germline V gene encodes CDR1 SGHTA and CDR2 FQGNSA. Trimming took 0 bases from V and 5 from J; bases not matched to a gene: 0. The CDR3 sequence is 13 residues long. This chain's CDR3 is CASSLADRETQYF. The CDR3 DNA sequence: TGTGCCAGCAGCTTAGCGGACAGGGAGACCCAGTACTTC.

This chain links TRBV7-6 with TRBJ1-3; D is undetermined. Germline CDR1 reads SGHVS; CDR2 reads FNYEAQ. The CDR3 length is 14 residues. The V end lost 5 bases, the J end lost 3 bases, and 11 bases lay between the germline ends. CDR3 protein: CASSPGRVGNTIYF. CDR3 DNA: TGTGCCAGCAGCCCCGGGAGGGTTGGAAACACCATATATTTT.

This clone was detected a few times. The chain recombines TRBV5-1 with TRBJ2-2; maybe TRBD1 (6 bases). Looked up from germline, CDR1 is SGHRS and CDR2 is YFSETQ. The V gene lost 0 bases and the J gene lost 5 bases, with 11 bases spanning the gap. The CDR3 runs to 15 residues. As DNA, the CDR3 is TGCGCCAGCAGCTTGGATCCAGGGACAACCGGGGAGCTGTTTTTT. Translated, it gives CASSLDPGTTGELFF.

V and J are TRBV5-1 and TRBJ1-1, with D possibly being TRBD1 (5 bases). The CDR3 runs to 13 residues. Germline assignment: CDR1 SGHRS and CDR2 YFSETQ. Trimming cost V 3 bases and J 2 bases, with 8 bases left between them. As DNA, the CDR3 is TGCGCCAGCAGCTCCGGACAAAACACTGAAGCTTTCTTT. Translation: CASSSGQNTEAFF. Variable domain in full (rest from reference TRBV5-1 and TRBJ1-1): KAGVTQTPRYLIKTRGQQVTLSCSPISGHRSVSWYQQTPGQGLQFLFEYFSETQRNKGNFPGRFSGRQFSNSRSEMNVSTLELGDSALYLCASSSGQNTEAFFGQGTRLTVV.

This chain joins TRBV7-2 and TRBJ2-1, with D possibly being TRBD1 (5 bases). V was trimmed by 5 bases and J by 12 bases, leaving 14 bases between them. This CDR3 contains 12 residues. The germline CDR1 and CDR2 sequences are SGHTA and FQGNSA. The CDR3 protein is CASSGQGYGQFF. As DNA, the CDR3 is TGTGCCAGCAGCGGGCAGGGATACGGGCAGTTCTTC.

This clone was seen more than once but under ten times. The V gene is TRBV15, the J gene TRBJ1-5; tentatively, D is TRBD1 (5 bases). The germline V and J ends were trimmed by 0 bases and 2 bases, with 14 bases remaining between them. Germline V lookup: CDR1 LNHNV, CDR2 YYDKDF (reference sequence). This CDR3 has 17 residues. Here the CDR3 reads CATSRDHTAGGNQPQHF. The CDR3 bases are TGTGCCACCAGCAGAGATCACACGGCGGGGGGCAATCAGCCCCAGCATTTT.